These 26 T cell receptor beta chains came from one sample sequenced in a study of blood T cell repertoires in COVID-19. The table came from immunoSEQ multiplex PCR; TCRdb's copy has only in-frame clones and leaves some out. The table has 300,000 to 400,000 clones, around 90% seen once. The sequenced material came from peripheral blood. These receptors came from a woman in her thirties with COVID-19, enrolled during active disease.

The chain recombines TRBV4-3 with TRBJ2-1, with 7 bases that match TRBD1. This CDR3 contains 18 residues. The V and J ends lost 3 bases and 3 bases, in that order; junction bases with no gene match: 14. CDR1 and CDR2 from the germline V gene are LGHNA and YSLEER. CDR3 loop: CASSQELRGDRRYNEQFF. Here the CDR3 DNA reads TGCGCCAGCAGCCAGGAACTTCGAGGGGACAGACGCTACAATGAGCAGTTCTTC.

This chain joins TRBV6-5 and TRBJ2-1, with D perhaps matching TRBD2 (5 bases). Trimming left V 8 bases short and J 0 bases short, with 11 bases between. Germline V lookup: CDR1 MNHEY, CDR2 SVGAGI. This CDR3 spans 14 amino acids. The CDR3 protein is CASRGYSSYNEQFF. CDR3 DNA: TGTGCCAGCCGGGGATACAGCTCCTACAATGAGCAGTTCTTC.

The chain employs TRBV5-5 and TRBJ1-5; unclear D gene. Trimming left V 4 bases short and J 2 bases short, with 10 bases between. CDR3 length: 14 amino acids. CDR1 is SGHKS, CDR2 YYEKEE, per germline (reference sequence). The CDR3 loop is CASSVISGNQPQHF. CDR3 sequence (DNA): TGTGCCAGCAGCGTCATAAGCGGCAATCAGCCCCAGCATTTT.

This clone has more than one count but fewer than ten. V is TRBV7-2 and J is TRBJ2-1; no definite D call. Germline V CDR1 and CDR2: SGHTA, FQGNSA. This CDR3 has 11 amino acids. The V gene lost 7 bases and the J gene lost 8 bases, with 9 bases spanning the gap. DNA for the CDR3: TGTGCCAGCACCACCGCAGATGAGCAGTTCTTC. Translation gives CASTTADEQFF.

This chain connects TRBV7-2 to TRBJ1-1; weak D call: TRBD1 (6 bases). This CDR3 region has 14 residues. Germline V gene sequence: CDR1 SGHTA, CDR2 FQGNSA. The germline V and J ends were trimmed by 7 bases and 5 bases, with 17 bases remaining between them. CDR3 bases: TGTGCCAGCAAAATTCAGGGGCGAGTGACTGAAGCTTTCTTT. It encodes CASKIQGRVTEAFF.

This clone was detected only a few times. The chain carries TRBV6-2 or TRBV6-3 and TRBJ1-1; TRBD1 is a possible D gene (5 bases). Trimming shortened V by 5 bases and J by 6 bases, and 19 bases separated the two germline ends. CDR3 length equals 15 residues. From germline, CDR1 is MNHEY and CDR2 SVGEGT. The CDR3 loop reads CASSIQLGGRSEAFF. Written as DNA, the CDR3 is TGTGCCAGCAGTATACAGCTGGGGGGTCGGTCTGAAGCTTTCTTT.

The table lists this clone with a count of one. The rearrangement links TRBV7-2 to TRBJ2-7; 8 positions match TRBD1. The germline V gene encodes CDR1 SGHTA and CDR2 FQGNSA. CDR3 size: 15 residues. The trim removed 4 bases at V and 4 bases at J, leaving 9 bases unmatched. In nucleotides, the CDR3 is TGTGCCAGCAGCTACGAGACAGGGGACGGATACGAGCAGTACGTC. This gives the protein CASSYETGDGYEQYV.

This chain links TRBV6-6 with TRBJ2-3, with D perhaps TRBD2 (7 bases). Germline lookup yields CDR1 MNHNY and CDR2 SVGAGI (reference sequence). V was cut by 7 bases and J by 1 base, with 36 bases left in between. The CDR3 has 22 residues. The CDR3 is CASTYPSRDTKGLLPRTDTQYF. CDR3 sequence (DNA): TGTGCCAGCACCTACCCCTCCCGGGACACAAAGGGACTACTCCCTCGCACAGATACGCAGTATTTT.

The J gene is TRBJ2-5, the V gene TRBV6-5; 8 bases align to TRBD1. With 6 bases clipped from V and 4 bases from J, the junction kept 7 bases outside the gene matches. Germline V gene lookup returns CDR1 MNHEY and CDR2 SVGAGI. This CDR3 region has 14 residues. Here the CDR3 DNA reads TGTGCCAGCAGCCCGGACAGGGAATTAGAGACCCAGTACTTC. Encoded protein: CASSPDRELETQYF.

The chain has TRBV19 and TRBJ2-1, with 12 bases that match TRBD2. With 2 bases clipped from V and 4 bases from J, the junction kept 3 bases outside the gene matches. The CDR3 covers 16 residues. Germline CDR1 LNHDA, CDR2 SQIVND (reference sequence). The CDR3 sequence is CASSITGTSGYNEQFF. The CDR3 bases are TGTGCCAGTAGTATAACCGGGACTAGCGGGTACAATGAGCAGTTCTTC.

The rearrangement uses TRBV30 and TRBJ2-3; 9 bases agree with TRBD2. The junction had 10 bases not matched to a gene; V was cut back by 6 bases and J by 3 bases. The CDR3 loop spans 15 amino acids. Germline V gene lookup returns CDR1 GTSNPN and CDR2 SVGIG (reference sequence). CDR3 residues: CACLGVAGGTDTQYF. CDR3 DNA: TGTGCCTGCCTGGGGGTCGCGGGAGGGACAGATACGCAGTATTTT.

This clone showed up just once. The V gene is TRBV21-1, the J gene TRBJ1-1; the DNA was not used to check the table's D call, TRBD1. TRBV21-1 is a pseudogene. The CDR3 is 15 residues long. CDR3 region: CASSKLGQLATEAFF. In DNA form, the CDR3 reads TGTGCCAGCAGCAAACTGGGACAGTTGGCCACTGAAGCTTTCTTT.

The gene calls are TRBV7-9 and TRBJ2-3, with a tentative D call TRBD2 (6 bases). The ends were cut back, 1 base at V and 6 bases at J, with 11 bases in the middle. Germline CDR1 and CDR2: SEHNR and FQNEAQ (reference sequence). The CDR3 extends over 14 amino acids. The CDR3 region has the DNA TGTGCCAGCAGCTTAGGGACGGAGGGGGATACGCAGTATTTT. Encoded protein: CASSLGTEGDTQYF.

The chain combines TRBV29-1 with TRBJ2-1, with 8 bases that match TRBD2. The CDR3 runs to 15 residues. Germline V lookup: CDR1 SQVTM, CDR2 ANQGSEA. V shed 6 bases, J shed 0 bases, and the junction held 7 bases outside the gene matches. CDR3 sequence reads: CSVETSESSYNEQFF. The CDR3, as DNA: TGCAGCGTCGAGACTAGCGAGAGCTCCTACAATGAGCAGTTCTTC.

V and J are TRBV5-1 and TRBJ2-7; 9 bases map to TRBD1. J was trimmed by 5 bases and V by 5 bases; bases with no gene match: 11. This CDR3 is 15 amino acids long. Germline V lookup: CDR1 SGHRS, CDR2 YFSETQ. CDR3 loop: CASRPTGTGIHEQYF. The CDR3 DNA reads TGCGCCAGCAGACCTACCGGGACAGGGATCCACGAGCAGTACTTC.

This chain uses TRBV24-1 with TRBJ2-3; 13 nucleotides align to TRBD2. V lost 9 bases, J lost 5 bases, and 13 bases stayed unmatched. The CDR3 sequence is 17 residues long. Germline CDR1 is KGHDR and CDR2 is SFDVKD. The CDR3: CATGLGLAGAGVDTQYF. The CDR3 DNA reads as TGTGCCACCGGGCTCGGACTAGCGGGAGCGGGAGTAGATACGCAGTATTTT.

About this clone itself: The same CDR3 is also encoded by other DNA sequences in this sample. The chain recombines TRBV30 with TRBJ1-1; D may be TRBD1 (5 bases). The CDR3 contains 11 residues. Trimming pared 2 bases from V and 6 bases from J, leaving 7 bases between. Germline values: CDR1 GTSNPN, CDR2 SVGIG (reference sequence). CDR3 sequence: CAWSLGAEAFF. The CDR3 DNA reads TGTGCCTGGAGTCTAGGGGCTGAAGCTTTCTTT.

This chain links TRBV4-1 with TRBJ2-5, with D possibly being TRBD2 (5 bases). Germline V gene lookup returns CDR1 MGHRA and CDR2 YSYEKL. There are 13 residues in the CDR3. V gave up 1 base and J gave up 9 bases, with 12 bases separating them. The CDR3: CASSQGQKEAQYF. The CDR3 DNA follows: TGCGCCAGCAGCCAAGGGCAGAAGGAGGCCCAGTACTTC.

The CDR3 sequence is CASSGGRAGTQYF. The CDR3 DNA sequence: TGTGCCAGCAGCGGTGGCAGGGCAGGGACCCAGTACTTC. The chain couples TRBV7-9 to TRBJ2-5, with a possible D match to TRBD1 (5 bases). V was clipped by 5 bases and J by 7 bases, with 14 bases between them. Germline V CDR1 and CDR2: SEHNR, FQNEAQ (reference sequence). The CDR3 sequence is 13 residues long.

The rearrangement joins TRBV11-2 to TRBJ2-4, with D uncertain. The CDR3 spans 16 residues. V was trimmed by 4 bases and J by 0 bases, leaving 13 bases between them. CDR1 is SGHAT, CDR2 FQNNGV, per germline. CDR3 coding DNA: TGTGCCAGCAGCTCGTGGGCAGATCTAGCCAAAAACATTCAGTACTTC. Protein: CASSSWADLAKNIQYF.

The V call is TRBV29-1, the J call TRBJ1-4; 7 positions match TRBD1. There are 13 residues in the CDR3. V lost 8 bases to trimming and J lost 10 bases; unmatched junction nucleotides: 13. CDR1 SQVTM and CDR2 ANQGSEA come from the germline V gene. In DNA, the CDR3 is TGCAGCCTGCGGGACAGCCCATGGGGAAAACTGTTTTTT. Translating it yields CSLRDSPWGKLFF. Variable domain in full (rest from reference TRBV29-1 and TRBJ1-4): SAVISQKPSRDICQRGTSLTIQCQVDSQVTMMFWYRQQPGQSLTLIATANQGSEATYESGFVIDKFPISRPNLTFSTLTVSNMSPEDSSIYLCSLRDSPWGKLFFGSGTQLSVL.

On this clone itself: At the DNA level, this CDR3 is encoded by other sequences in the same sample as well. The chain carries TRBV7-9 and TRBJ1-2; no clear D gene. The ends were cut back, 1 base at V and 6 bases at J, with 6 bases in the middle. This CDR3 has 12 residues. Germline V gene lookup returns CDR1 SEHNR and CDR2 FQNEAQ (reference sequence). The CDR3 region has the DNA TGTGCCAGCAGCTTAGGTCCGGATGGCTACACCTTC. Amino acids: CASSLGPDGYTF.

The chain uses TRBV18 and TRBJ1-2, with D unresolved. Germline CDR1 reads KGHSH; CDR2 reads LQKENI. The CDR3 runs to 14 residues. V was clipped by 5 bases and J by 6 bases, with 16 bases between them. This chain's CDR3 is CASSASGRDDGYTF. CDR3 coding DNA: TGTGCCAGCTCAGCCTCCGGACGGGATGATGGCTACACCTTC. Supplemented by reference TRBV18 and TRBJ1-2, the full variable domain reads NAGVMQNPRHLVRRRGQEARLRCSPMKGHSHVYWYRQLPEEGLKFMVYLQKENIIDESGMPKERFSAEFPKEGPSILRIQQVVRGDSAAYFCASSASGRDDGYTFGSGTRLTVV.

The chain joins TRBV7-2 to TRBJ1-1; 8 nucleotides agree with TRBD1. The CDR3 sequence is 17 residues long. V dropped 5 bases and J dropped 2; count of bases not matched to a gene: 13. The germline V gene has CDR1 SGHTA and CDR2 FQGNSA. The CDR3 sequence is CASSHPRTGSKNTEAFF. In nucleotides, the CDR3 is TGTGCCAGCAGCCACCCTCGGACAGGGAGTAAAAACACTGAAGCTTTCTTT.

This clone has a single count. For the CDR3, the DNA is TGTGCCAGCAGCTTAACAGGGGAGCACTATGGCTACACCTTC. As protein: CASSLTGEHYGYTF. The chain employs TRBV11-2 and TRBJ1-2; 7 positions match TRBD1. Germline V gene lookup returns CDR1 SGHAT and CDR2 FQNNGV. The CDR3 totals 14 residues. V was clipped by 2 bases and J by 3 bases; unmatched bases: 3.

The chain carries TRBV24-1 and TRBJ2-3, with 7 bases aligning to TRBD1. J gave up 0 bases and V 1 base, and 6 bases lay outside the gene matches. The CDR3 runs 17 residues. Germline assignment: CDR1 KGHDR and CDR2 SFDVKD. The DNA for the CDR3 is TGTGCCACCAGTGATTTTCTAGGGGGCTTTAGCACAGATACGCAGTATTTT. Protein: CATSDFLGGFSTDTQYF.